The clone carrying this T cell receptor (beta chain) was seen a handful of times. No antigen is known for it. The sample is drawn from a study of T cells after yellow fever vaccination. Study conclusions and caveats: After the booster, roughly 96% of CD4 and about 90% of CD8 primary-response clones were re-detected. Clonotype sharing between CD4 and CD8 compartments was small.

The CDR3 loop spans 16 amino acids. Per the germline V gene, CDR1 is MNHEY and CDR2 is SVGAGI. The V gene lost 5 bases and the J gene lost 0 bases, with 11 bases spanning the gap. Production of TCR cDNA was by 5'RACE template switching, which also added a universal primer site and UMIs. TCRdb ran MiXCR on the 5' RACE reads and lists one entry per CDR3 protein. This table has around 250,000 distinct CDR3 sequences, less than 8.5% appearing once. The J gene is TRBJ1-6, the V gene TRBV6-5; the D gene is possibly TRBD1 (5 bases). The TCR originated in a young man who received the YFV17D yellow fever vaccine. The sample consisted of CD4+ T cells sorted from PBMCs, taken 15 days after the yellow fever booster vaccination. CDR3 in amino acids: CASSHRQSSYNSPLHF. DNA for the CDR3: TGTGCCAGCAGTCACAGGCAAAGCTCCTATAATTCACCCCTCCACTTT.